The 5 T cell receptor beta chains given below trace back to one sample, sequenced in a study of blood T cell repertoires in COVID-19. Assay: immunoSEQ multiplex PCR; the TCRdb copy retains only in-frame clones and omits some. This table has 99,000 or so clones, roughly 84% appearing once. The sample consisted of peripheral blood. The receptors originated from a man between 60 and 70 years old with acute or convalescent COVID-19.

This chain joins TRBV10-3 and TRBJ1-1; no definite D call. Germline assignment: CDR1 ENHRY and CDR2 SYGVKD. Trimming cost V 0 bases and J 1 base, with 6 bases left between them. The CDR3 totals 14 residues. The CDR3 here is CAISESMANTEAFF. The CDR3 region has the DNA TGTGCCATCAGTGAGTCGATGGCGAACACTGAAGCTTTCTTT.

This chain joins TRBV5-4 and TRBJ1-1; TRBD1 matches 10 bases. Germline CDR1 is SGHNT and CDR2 is YYREEE (reference sequence). This CDR3 contains 18 residues. V shed 3 bases, J shed 5 bases, and the junction held 16 bases outside the gene matches. As DNA, the CDR3 is TGTGCCAGCAGCTCCTATACGGGACAGGGGCGAGGAGGTACTGAAGCTTTCTTT. Translation: CASSSYTGQGRGGTEAFF.

The chain is built from TRBV11-3 and TRBJ2-7, with a possible D match to TRBD1 (6 bases). The CDR3 consists of 13 residues. Germline V gene lookup returns CDR1 SGHNT and CDR2 YENEEA. Trimming cost V 7 bases and J 2 bases, with 12 bases left between them. The CDR3 here is CASTRGDAYEQYV. The DNA of the CDR3 is TGTGCCAGCACCAGGGGTGACGCCTACGAGCAGTACGTC.

This clone was observed a handful of times. V gene TRBV2 combines with J gene TRBJ2-7; D is perhaps TRBD1 (5 bases). The germline CDR1 and CDR2 sequences are SNHLY and FYNNEI. The CDR3 is made up of 12 amino acids. V was trimmed by 7 bases and J by 3 bases, leaving 10 bases between them. CDR3 region: CASMGRDYEQYF. CDR3 nucleotide sequence: TGTGCCAGCATGGGCAGGGACTACGAGCAGTACTTC.

This chain links TRBV28 with TRBJ2-7; 15 bases are a match to TRBD2. CDR1 and CDR2 (germline): MDHEN, SYDVKM. The CDR3 consists of 16 residues. J gave up 7 bases and V 3 bases, and 7 bases lay outside the gene matches. The CDR3 loop reads CASSLPGLAGGWEQYF. The CDR3, as DNA: TGTGCCAGCAGTTTGCCCGGACTAGCGGGAGGGTGGGAGCAGTACTTC. Variable domain in full (rest from reference TRBV28 and TRBJ2-7): DVKVTQSSRYLVKRTGEKVFLECVQDMDHENMFWYRQDPGLGLRLIYFSYDVKMKEKGDIPEGYSVSREKKERFSLILESASTNQTSMYLCASSLPGLAGGWEQYFGPGTRLTVT.